This TCR beta chain was sequenced during a study of beta chain features in type 1 diabetes (dated by TCRdb to 2017 to 2018). In terms of the full investigation: Patients and healthy donors did not differ in mean age, gender distribution, total cell number or subset yield. Regulatory and stem cell-like memory subsets were isolated from only 8 patients and roughly 8 healthy donors, whereas naive and central memory subsets came from all 28 donors. In the study, recently diagnosed type 1 diabetes patients and matched healthy donors were compared on the TCRB repertoires of their sorted circulating CD4+ T cell subsets. A total of approximately 99,000,000 sorted cells were examined across all samples, and RNA yield correlated strongly with the number of cells per subset.

General findings and caveats noted by the study authors: Shorter templates might have been favored by PCR, but patient and control samples were amplified and corrected together, so both groups would have been affected equally by any skew. Type 1 diabetes patients showed a moderate but significant shortening of TCRB CDR3 length in all four CD4+ subsets. HLA sub-analyses involved small numbers of individuals, so any influence of HLA type on TCRB rearrangement remained unresolved. Because cDNA was sequenced instead of genomic DNA, activated cells with high expression could be over-represented, although the groups did not differ in activation or CD3 levels. At VDJ recombination sites, type 1 diabetes patients had fewer insertions and more deleted nucleotides, which implies abnormalities in thymic rearrangement. Naive, central memory and regulatory TCRB repertoires appeared more similar among patients than among healthy donors.

For this clone: The target of this receptor is not known. The record has no base qualities; no much larger clone is one base away.

From each donor, a single peripheral blood sample of about 110 mL on average was drawn into heparinised tubes. Using a panel that included CD45RO, CCR7, CD25, CD127, CD95 and CD27, naive, central memory, regulatory and stem cell-like memory CD4+ T cells were sorted on a BD FACSAria II. A purity above 95% was achieved for all sorted populations. PBMCs were separated immediately by Lymphoprep density gradient centrifugation and were stained directly, without being cultured. Samples were stained and sorted in pairs, with one healthy donor and one patient per experiment, so that batch effects were minimized. The entire amount of isolated RNA was reverse transcribed using the High Capacity cDNA Reverse Transcription Kit, so the sequenced TCRB transcripts were expressed ones. Naive, central memory and regulatory T cell samples underwent deep immunoSEQ sequencing, averaging roughly 3.5 million total reads per sample. Sorted cells were lysed in RLT buffer and RNA was extracted with DNase-treated RNeasy Micro or Mini kits, depending on cell number. To prevent cross-contamination, every cell subset was processed on its own, while patient and healthy donor samples were processed together. Using the immunoSEQ multiplex PCR, TCRB sequences were amplified from cDNA into 87-bp fragments spanning the CDR3 region. The amplicons were sequenced using the Illumina HiSeq platform. The original pipeline was this. Synthetic template baselines were used to correct PCR bias computationally, reads within Hamming distance 2 were collapsed, and singletons that could not be merged were discarded. Reads were aligned against IMGT so that V, D and J genes, CDR3 length and insertions or deletions at six rearrangement sites could be assigned. Clonotype counts were normalized to sorted cell number within each subset before computing true diversity and Gini coefficients with the tcR R package. The overlap coefficient, calculated on TCRB nucleotide sequences, was used to measure repertoire sharing. TCRdb took over this immuneACCESS table, retaining in-frame rearrangements with V and J assigned. Such tables are incomplete; in checked studies, under half of the missing clones stem from an unresolved V gene, and the remainder is unexplained. V and J calls and clone size are as listed in that table; D and trimming were resolved from the DNA. Present in this sample are 150,000 to 190,000 clones, roughly 8.1% of which were seen just once. 0.5% to 0.65% of the sample is held by the ten biggest clonotypes.

The sample comprised central memory CD4+ T cells from blood. The receptor's source is a man younger than 35 in good health.

In nucleotide form, the sequence is TGTGCCAGCAGCGTAGGTAGCGGGGCGTTCGATGAGCAGTTCTTC. Its translation is CASSVGSGAFDEQFF. The sequence is built from TRBV9 and TRBJ2-1; 8 nucleotides in the junction match TRBD2. Including cysteine and phenylalanine, the CDR3 has 15 amino acids. The kept DNA is CDR3 alone, 45 bases in frame from the first base. Trimming removed 0 bases from V and 8 bases from J; the gene matches leave 7 bases unexplained. From the germline V gene, CDR1 is SGDLS and CDR2 is YYNGEE.